The clone carrying this T cell receptor beta chain was counted only a few times. This entry belongs to a study of blood T cell repertoires in COVID-19. Study context: The United States, Italy and Spain were the sources of the acute and convalescent COVID-19 samples. PBMCs, B-cell-depleted T cells, or T cells were the source of the cDNA or gDNA that made up the material.

CDR1 SEHNR and CDR2 FQNEAQ come from the germline V gene (reference sequence). The junction had 6 bases not matched to a gene; V was cut back by 5 bases and J by 3 bases. This CDR3 is built from 15 residues. Per the authors' pipeline: Scientists estimated how many nucleated cells there were by amplifying reference gene primers. Only in-frame clones appear in the TCRdb table, and some are missing; sequencing was by immunoSEQ multiplex PCR. The DNA gave D and trimming, while V, J and clone size come from that table. The sample has about 210,000 clones; roughly four fifths are singletons. The rearrangement links TRBV7-9 to TRBJ1-4; 7 nucleotides line up with TRBD1. The source of this sequence is a woman aged 40 to 50 with acute or convalescent COVID-19. The sequenced sample was peripheral blood. The CDR3 region has the DNA TGTGCCAGCAGCCTAACCGGGACAGCTAATGAAAAACTGTTTTTT. Translated: CASSLTGTANEKLFF. Filled out from reference TRBV7-9 and TRBJ1-4, the complete variable domain reads DTGVSQNPRHKITKRGQNVTFRCDPISEHNRLYWYRQTLGQGPEFLTYFQNEAQLEKSRLLSDRFSAERPKGSFSTLEIQRTEQGDSAMYLCASSLTGTANEKLFFGSGTQLSVL.